These 3 T cell receptor beta chains share one sample of origin, sequenced in a study of cytomegalovirus exposure and HLA in healthy donors. A multiplex PCR was run with 60 Vbeta primers and 13 Jbeta primers. Method: immunoSEQ multiplex PCR; TCRdb's copy keeps in-frame clones and lacks some. The sample has under 200,000 clones, roughly 80% seen once; the top ten hold 7.5% to 9%. Material for sequencing was PBMCs. The origin of the receptors is a male donor in good health and CMV-seropositive.

The chain links TRBV18 to TRBJ2-5; a possible D gene is TRBD2 (6 bases). The length of the CDR3 is 17 residues. Germline assignment: CDR1 KGHSH and CDR2 LQKENI. The V gene lost 0 bases and the J gene lost 1 base, with 15 bases spanning the gap. The CDR3 sequence: CASSPPFGGPAQETQYF. The DNA of the CDR3 is TGTGCCAGCTCACCACCCTTTGGAGGGCCAGCCCAAGAGACCCAGTACTTC.

The J gene is TRBJ1-5, the V gene TRBV21-1; TRBD1, the table's D call, was not compared with the DNA. TRBV21-1 represents a pseudogene. This CDR3 spans 15 amino acids. CDR3 nucleotides: TGTGCCAGCCAGAGATCCAGGGGTATGGTTCAGCCCCAGCATTTT. This encodes CASQRSRGMVQPQHF.

This clone turned up a few times. This sequence joins TRBV11-2 and TRBJ1-1, with D tentatively TRBD1 (6 bases). From germline, CDR1 is SGHAT and CDR2 FQNNGV. The CDR3 sequence is 14 residues long. The V end lost 5 bases, the J end lost 5 bases, and 15 bases lay between the germline ends. In DNA, the CDR3 is TGTGCCAGCAGCCCGAGGGGGTATGGGACTGAAGCTTTCTTT. Amino acid sequence: CASSPRGYGTEAFF.